The source of this T cell receptor beta chain is a study of blood T cells in healthy people across ages. V was pared by 6 bases and J by 3 bases, with 18 bases between. The germline CDR1 and CDR2 sequences are SEHNR and FQNEAQ (reference sequence). The CDR3 spans 16 residues. Peripheral blood samples of 9 to 10 milliliters were drawn from each donor. This clonotype occurred many times. What it recognizes is unknown. Study-level points and caveats: Per-million-T-cell TCR beta diversity fell roughly linearly with age.

Next came a second PCR, run for about 7 to 12 cycles, which used a sample-barcoded 5' primer along with a J-beta primer mix. Every cDNA molecule bore a tag from a template-switch adaptor containing 12 random nucleotides. TCRdb reprocessed the 5' RACE reads with MiXCR, giving one entry per CDR3 protein. The profile shows roughly 1,500,000 distinct CDR3 sequences, around 36% of them singletons. The chain carries TRBV7-9 and TRBJ2-4, with unresolved D. This TCR came from a young woman in good health. The sample consisted of blood. The CDR3 DNA follows: TGTGCCAGCAGGCCCGAGCTTAGGTCGGGCAAAAACATTCAGTACTTC. This encodes CASRPELRSGKNIQYF.